These 11 T cell receptor beta chains share one sample of origin, sequenced in a study of cytomegalovirus exposure and HLA in healthy donors. Both 60 Vbeta primers and 13 Jbeta primers went into the PCR. Assay: immunoSEQ multiplex PCR; the TCRdb copy retains only in-frame clones and omits some. The sample includes about 160,000 clones, 65% to 85% of them seen just once. Sequencing was performed on PBMCs. The receptor set was obtained from a boy between 2 and 10 years old in good health and CMV-seronegative.

V gene TRBV9 combines with J gene TRBJ1-4, with D uncertain. The CDR3 is 17 residues long. CDR1 is SGDLS and CDR2 is YYNGEE in the germline V gene. The V and J ends lost 3 bases and 0 bases respectively, with 15 bases between them. CDR3 amino acids: CASSGTPDTATNEKLFF. The CDR3 DNA is TGTGCCAGCAGCGGTACCCCCGACACCGCAACTAATGAAAAACTGTTTTTT.

The V and J genes are TRBV7-2 and TRBJ2-3; no definite D call. Germline V CDR1 and CDR2: SGHTA, FQGNSA. Trimming cost V 3 bases and J 2 bases, with 12 bases left between them. There are 15 residues in the CDR3. The chain's CDR3 is CASSFDLRFTDTQYF. The CDR3 region has the DNA TGTGCCAGCAGCTTCGACTTACGGTTCACAGATACGCAGTATTTT.

DNA of the CDR3: TGTGCCAGCAGCAAAGTGAACAGGGAATACGAGCAGTACGTC. Its translation is CASSKVNREYEQYV. The chain couples TRBV21-1 to TRBJ2-7; TRBD1 is the table's D call, not checked against the DNA. TRBV21-1 is designated a pseudogene. The CDR3 spans 14 residues.

In its sample, this clone was seen a few times. This chain joins TRBV28 and TRBJ2-4; possibly TRBD2 for D (5 bases). This CDR3 region has 16 residues. Germline CDR1 MDHEN, CDR2 SYDVKM. V was trimmed by 4 bases and J by 7 bases, leaving 20 bases between them. The CDR3 region has the DNA TGTGCCAGCAGTTACCCGAGCGCCCCGCCGGGGAACATTCAGTACTTC. It specifies CASSYPSAPPGNIQYF.

J is TRBJ2-7 and V is TRBV4-1; 8 nucleotides align to TRBD1. Trimming at V came to 4 bases and at J to 3 bases, leaving 2 bases not matched to a gene. Germline V gene lookup returns CDR1 MGHRA and CDR2 YSYEKL. The CDR3 length is 13 residues. The chain's CDR3 is CASSRGQGYEQYF. The CDR3 DNA reads as TGCGCCAGCAGCCGCGGACAGGGCTACGAGCAGTACTTC.

The chain uses TRBV30 and TRBJ1-1; TRBD1 might be the D (5 bases). The CDR3 runs 13 residues. CDR1 and CDR2 (germline): GTSNPN, SVGIG (reference sequence). V was trimmed by 5 bases and J by 1 base, leaving 11 bases between them. The CDR3 sequence: CAWAPTANTEAFF. Here the CDR3 DNA reads TGTGCCTGGGCCCCGACAGCGAACACTGAAGCTTTCTTT.

The J gene is TRBJ2-1, the V gene TRBV4-2, with a tentative D call TRBD2 (5 bases). V gave up 2 bases and J gave up 2 bases, with 7 bases separating them. The germline V gene has CDR1 LGHNA and CDR2 YNFKEQ. The length of the CDR3 is 14 residues. CDR3 DNA sequence: TGTGCCAGCAGCCAACAGCGGACCTACAATGAGCAGTTCTTC. Encoded protein: CASSQQRTYNEQFF.

This clone was detected a few times. This chain connects TRBV2 to TRBJ1-6; 9 bases fit TRBD1. J gave up 3 bases and V 5 bases, and 8 bases lay outside the gene matches. The germline CDR1 and CDR2 sequences are SNHLY and FYNNEI. The CDR3 is 17 amino acids. The CDR3 DNA is TGTGCCAGCAGTTCAGACAGGGGGGAAATCTATAATTCACCCCTCCACTTT. Its protein product is CASSSDRGEIYNSPLHF.

This chain joins TRBV6-1 and TRBJ1-5, with D unclear. CDR1 is MNHNS and CDR2 is SASEGT in the germline V gene. There are 14 residues in the CDR3. The V gene lost 8 bases and the J gene lost 0 bases, with 11 bases spanning the gap. The CDR3 reads CASGQRYSNQPQHF. CDR3 coding DNA: TGTGCCAGCGGGCAGAGATATAGCAATCAGCCCCAGCATTTT.

The V call is TRBV7-9, the J call TRBJ2-5; TRBD2 matches 12 bases. V shed 4 bases, J shed 2 bases, and the junction held 5 bases outside the gene matches. CDR3 length: 16 amino acids. CDR1 is SEHNR, CDR2 FQNEAQ, per germline (reference sequence). CDR3 region: CASSSQTSGGQETQYF. The CDR3 DNA reads as TGTGCCAGCAGCTCACAGACTAGCGGGGGACAAGAGACCCAGTACTTC. Combining the CDR3 with reference TRBV7-9 and TRBJ2-5 gives the whole variable domain DTGVSQNPRHKITKRGQNVTFRCDPISEHNRLYWYRQTLGQGPEFLTYFQNEAQLEKSRLLSDRFSAERPKGSFSTLEIQRTEQGDSAMYLCASSSQTSGGQETQYFGPGTRLLVL.

The J gene is TRBJ1-1, the V gene TRBV5-1; a weak D match, TRBD1 (6 bases). Germline CDR1 reads SGHRS; CDR2 reads YFSETQ. There are 14 residues in the CDR3. V was shortened by 4 bases and J by 5 bases, with 15 bases between the two germline ends. The CDR3 here is CASSPIEGVTEAFF. For the CDR3, the DNA is TGCGCCAGCAGCCCCATCGAGGGGGTTACTGAAGCTTTCTTT.